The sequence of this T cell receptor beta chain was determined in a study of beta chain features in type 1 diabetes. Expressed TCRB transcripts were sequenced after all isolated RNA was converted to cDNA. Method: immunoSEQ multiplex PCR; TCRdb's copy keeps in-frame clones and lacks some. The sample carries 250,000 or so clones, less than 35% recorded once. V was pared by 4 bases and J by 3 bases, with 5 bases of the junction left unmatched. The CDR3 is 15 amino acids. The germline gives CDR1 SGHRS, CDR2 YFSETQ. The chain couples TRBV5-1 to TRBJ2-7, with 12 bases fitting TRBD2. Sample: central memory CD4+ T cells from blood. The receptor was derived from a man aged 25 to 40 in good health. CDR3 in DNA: TGCGCCAGCAGCCCGGGGACTAGCGGGTTCTACGAGCAGTACTTC. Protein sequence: CASSPGTSGFYEQYF.